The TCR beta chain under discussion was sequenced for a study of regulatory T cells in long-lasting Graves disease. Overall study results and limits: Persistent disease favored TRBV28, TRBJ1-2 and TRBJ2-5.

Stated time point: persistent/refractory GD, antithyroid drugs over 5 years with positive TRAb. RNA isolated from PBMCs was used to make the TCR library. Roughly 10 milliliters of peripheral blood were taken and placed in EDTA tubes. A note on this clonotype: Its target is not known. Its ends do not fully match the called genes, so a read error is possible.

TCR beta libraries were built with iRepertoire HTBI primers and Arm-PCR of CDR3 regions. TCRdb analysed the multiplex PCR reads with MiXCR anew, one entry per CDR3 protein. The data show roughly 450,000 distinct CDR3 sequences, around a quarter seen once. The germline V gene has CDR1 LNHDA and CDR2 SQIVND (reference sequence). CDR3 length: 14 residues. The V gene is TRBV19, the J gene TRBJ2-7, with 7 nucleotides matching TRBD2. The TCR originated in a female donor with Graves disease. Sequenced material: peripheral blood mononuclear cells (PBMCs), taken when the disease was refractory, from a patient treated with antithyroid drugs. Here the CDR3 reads CRMSKAGDTYEQYF. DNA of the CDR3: TGCCGGATGAGTAAGGCGGGAGACACCTACGAGCAGTACTTC.